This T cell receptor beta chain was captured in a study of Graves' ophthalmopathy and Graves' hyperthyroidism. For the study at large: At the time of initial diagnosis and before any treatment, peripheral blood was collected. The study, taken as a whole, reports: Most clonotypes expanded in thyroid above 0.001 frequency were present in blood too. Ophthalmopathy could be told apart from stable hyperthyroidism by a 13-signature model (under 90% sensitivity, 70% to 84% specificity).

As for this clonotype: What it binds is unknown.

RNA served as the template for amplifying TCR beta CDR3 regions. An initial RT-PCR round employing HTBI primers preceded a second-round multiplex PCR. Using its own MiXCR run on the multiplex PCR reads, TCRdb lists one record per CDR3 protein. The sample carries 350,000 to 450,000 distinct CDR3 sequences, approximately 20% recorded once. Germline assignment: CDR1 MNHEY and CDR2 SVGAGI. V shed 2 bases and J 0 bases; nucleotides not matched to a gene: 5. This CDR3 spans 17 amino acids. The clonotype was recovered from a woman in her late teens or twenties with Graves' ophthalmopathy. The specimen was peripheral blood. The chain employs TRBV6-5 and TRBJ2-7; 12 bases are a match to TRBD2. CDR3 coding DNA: TGTGCCAGCAGTTACGGCGCTAGCGGGAGGGCCTCCTACGAGCAGTACTTC. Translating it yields CASSYGASGRASYEQYF.